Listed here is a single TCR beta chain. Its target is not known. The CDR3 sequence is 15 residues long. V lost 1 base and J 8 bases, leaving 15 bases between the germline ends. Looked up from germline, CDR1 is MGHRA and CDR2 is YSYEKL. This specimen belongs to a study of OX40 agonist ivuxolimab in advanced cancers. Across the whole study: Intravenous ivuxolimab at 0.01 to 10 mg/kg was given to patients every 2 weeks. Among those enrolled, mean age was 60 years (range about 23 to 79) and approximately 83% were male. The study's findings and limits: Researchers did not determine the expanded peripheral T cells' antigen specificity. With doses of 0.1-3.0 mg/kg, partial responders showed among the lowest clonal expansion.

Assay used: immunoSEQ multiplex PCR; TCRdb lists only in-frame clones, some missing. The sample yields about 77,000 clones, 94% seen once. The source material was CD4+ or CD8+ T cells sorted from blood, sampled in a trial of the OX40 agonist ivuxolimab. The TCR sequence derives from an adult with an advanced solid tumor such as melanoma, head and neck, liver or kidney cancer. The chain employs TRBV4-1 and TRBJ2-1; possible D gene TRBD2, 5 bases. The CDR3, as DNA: TGCGCCAGCAGCCAAGCACCGGGATTAGTTTATGAGCAGTTCTTC. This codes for CASSQAPGLVYEQFF.